Listed here are 7 T cell receptor beta chains from one sample, sequenced in a study of human T cells and chemical hapten exposure. Time point: patch test 1, 2 weeks after DPC sensitization. The treatment was: therapeutic diphenylcyclopropenone sensitization with weekly scalp DPC. The template was total RNA from unfractionated whole blood. Each CDR3 protein gets one entry after TCRdb re-called the RACE reads with MiXCR. The data hold 39,000 or so distinct CDR3 sequences, with 4% observed a single time. The sequencing used whole blood, collected in connection with sensitization to the hapten diphenylcyclopropenone (DPC). All receptors derive from a man aged 50 or older with alopecia areata. Some clones in this sample may be carry-over from other donors' samples.

This clonotype has a count of ten or more. The chain joins TRBV5-1 to TRBJ1-2; no firm D call. The CDR3 consists of 16 residues. The V gene lost 0 bases and the J gene lost 4 bases, with 16 bases spanning the gap. CDR1 is SGHRS and CDR2 is YFSETQ in the germline V gene. CDR3 in amino acids: CASSLAGLSSGYGYTF. CDR3 coding DNA: TGCGCCAGCAGCTTGGCCGGACTCTCCTCGGGCTATGGCTACACCTTC.

This clonotype was picked up many times. The chain is built from TRBV19 and TRBJ2-3, with D maybe TRBD1 (6 bases). Between the trimmed V and J ends, which lost 5 bases and 4 bases, there was a span of 16 bases. There are 15 residues in the CDR3. The germline V gene has CDR1 LNHDA and CDR2 SQIVND (reference sequence). The CDR3 sequence: CASSLQGSLPDTQYF. The CDR3 nucleotides are TGTGCCAGTAGTCTACAGGGATCCCTCCCAGATACGCAGTATTTT.

A few counts support this clonotype. The chain couples TRBV28 to TRBJ2-1; D gene uncertain. The CDR3 runs 13 residues. Trimming removed 2 bases from V and 4 bases from J, with 6 bases in between. The germline gives CDR1 MDHEN, CDR2 SYDVKM. The CDR3: CASSLPEYNEQFF. CDR3 sequence (DNA): TGTGCCAGCAGTTTACCAGAATACAATGAGCAGTTCTTC.

In this sample, this clonotype turned up many times. This chain links TRBV6-6 with TRBJ2-3; weak D call: TRBD1 (5 bases). Germline loops: CDR1 MNHNY, CDR2 SVGAGI (reference sequence). V lost 4 bases and J lost 0, with 14 bases in between. The CDR3 length is 16 residues. The CDR3 DNA reads as TGTGCCAGCAGTTTCTCATTGGGGCCGAGCACAGATACGCAGTATTTT. Its translation is CASSFSLGPSTDTQYF.

This clonotype appeared many times. This chain links TRBV7-9 with TRBJ2-3; D gene uncertain. The V gene's germline CDR1 is SEHNR and CDR2 FQNEAQ (reference sequence). V dropped 2 bases and J dropped 11 bases, with 11 bases sitting between them. The CDR3 has 12 residues. The CDR3 spells CASSLSTFGQYF. CDR3 DNA: TGTGCCAGCAGCTTATCAACTTTCGGGCAGTATTTT.

The table lists this clonotype with many counts. The chain uses TRBV18 and TRBJ1-5; D might be TRBD1 (5 bases). Germline values: CDR1 KGHSH, CDR2 LQKENI. The V end lost 5 bases, the J end lost 1 base, and 18 bases lay between the germline ends. The CDR3 covers 17 residues. The CDR3: CASSVGPGSISNQPQHF. The DNA of the CDR3 is TGTGCCAGCTCAGTGGGACCGGGGTCTATAAGCAATCAGCCCCAGCATTTT. Full variable domain (outside the CDR3, taken from reference TRBV18 and TRBJ1-5): NAGVMQNPRHLVRRRGQEARLRCSPMKGHSHVYWYRQLPEEGLKFMVYLQKENIIDESGMPKERFSAEFPKEGPSILRIQQVVRGDSAAYFCASSVGPGSISNQPQHFGDGTRLSIL.

This clonotype was observed at least ten times. The chain uses TRBV12-3 or TRBV12-4 and TRBJ1-3; D is undetermined. This CDR3 contains 14 residues. Trimming stripped 2 bases from V and 7 bases from J, with 12 bases between. The CDR3 is CASSLTVQLNTIYF. CDR3 bases: TGTGCCAGCAGTTTAACAGTGCAGCTTAACACCATATATTTT.